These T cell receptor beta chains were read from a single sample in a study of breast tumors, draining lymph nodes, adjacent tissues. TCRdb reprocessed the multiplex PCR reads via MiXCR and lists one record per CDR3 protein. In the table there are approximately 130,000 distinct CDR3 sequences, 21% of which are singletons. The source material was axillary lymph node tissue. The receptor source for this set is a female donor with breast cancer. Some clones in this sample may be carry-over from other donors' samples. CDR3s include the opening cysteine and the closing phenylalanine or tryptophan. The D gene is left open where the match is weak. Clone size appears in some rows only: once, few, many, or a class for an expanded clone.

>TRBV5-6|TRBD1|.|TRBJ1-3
TGTGCCAGCAGCCTGGACAGGGGGCTTGGAAACACCATACATTTT
CASSLDRGLGNTIHF
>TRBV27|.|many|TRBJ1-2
TGTGCCAGCAGTTTATCCGGGGACTCGAACTATGGCTACACCTTC
CASSLSGDSNYGYTF
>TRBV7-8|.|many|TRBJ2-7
TGTGCCAGCAGCTTAGAGTACGAGCAGTACTTC
CASSLEYEQYF
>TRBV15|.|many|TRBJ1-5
TGTGCCACCAGCAGTGCGGTCCCGCCCCAGCATTTT
CATSSAVPPQHF
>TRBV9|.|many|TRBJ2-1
TGTGCCAGCAGCGTAGGTGGTGGGAGTGATGAGCAGTTCTTC
CASSVGGGSDEQFF
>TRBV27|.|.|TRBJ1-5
TGTGCCAGCAGTTTATCGTTAGGTGGCAATCAGCCCCAGCATTTT
CASSLSLGGNQPQHF
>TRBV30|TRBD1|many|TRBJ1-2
TGTGCCTGGCAGATTCTGTCGAGGACAGGGGTTAACTATGGCTACACCTTC
CAWQILSRTGVNYGYTF
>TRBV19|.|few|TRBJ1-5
TGTGCCAGTAGAAAACTCAGGGGCTTCAGCAATCAGCCCCAGCATTTT
CASRKLRGFSNQPQHF
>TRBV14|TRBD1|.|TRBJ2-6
TGTGCCAGCAGCCAACGGACAGGCCTCCCTGGGGCCAACGTCCTGACTTTC
CASSQRTGLPGANVLTF
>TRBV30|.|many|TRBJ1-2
TGTGCCTGGAGCTTCGAGGACGAGATGAGCTACACCTTC
CAWSFEDEMSYTF
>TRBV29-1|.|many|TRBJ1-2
TGCAGCGTTAGGGGAGGGTCTTATGGCTACACCTTC
CSVRGGSYGYTF
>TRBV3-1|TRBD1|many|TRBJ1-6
TGTGCCAGCAGCTTCAGGACAGGGTCCTATAATTCACCCCTCCACTTT
CASSFRTGSYNSPLHF
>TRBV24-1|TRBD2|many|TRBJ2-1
TGTGCCACCAGTGACCCGCTAGCGGGAGGGTACAATGAGCAGTTCTTC
CATSDPLAGGYNEQFF
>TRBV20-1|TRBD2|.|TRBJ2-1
TGCAGTGCTAGGGGGGGGGCTCTAGCGGGGCCAACGGGGGACAATGAGCAGTTCTTC
CSARGGALAGPTGDNEQFF
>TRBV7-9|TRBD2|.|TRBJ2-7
TGTGCCAGCAGCTTAGGTAATAGCGGGAGCTACGAGCAGTACTTC
CASSLGNSGSYEQYF
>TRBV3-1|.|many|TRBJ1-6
TGTGCCAGCAGCCAAAAGGGTGGGGATAATTCACCCCTCCACTTT
CASSQKGGDNSPLHF
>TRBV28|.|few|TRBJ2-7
TGTGCCAGCAGTTTATTTTGGCAGGGGGGTTTGAGAAGCTCCTACGAGCAGTACTTC
CASSLFWQGGLRSSYEQYF
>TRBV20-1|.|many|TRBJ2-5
TGCAGTGCTAGGGTGGCAGCCCAAGAGACCCAGTACTTC
CSARVAAQETQYF
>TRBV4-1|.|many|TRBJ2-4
TGCGCCAGCAGCCAAGATCCCACCCCATCTGGGAACATTCAGTACTTC
CASSQDPTPSGNIQYF
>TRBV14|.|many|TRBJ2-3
TGTGCCAGCAGCCAACCCGATTTGAATACGCAGTATTTT
CASSQPDLNTQYF
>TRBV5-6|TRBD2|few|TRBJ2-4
TGTGCCAGCAGCCCAGGACTAGCGTCAGCCAAAAACATTCAGTACTTC
CASSPGLASAKNIQYF
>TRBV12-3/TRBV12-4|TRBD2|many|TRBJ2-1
TGTGCCAGCAGTTTTTGGGCGGGAGGGCCGGGGAATGAGCAGTTCTTC
CASSFWAGGPGNEQFF
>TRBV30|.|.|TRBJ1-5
TGTGCCTGGGAAAATCAGCCCCAGCATTTT
CAWENQPQHF
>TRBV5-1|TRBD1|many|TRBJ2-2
TGCGCCAGCAGCTTACGGCAGGGGGCGGCCGGGGAGCTGTTTTTT
CASSLRQGAAGELFF
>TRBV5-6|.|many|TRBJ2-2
TGTGCCAGCAGCCCGGGAGTTGAGACCGGGGAGCTGTTTTTT
CASSPGVETGELFF
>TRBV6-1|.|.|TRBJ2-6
TGTGCCAGCAGTGGTTTTCCGGCCTACTCTGGGGCCAACGTCCTGACTTTC
CASSGFPAYSGANVLTF
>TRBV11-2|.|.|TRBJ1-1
TGTGCCAGCAGCTCGGGGGGGAACACTGAAGCTTTCTTT
CASSSGGNTEAFF
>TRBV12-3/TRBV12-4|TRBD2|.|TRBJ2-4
TGTGCCAGCTGCCTGGGAGGGCTACATCTAGCCAAAAACATTCAGTACTTC
CASCLGGLHLAKNIQYF
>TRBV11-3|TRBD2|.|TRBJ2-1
TGTGCCAGCAGCCGGGGACTAGCGGGAGATGGTCGAGAATCCTACAATGAGCAGTTCTTC
CASSRGLAGDGRESYNEQFF
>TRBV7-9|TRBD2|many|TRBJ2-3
TGTGCCAGCAGTTCCCCGCGGGGACTAGCGGTTAGCACAGATACGCAGTATTTT
CASSSPRGLAVSTDTQYF
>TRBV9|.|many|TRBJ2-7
TGTGCCAGCAGCGTAACCGCCGGCGCCGGCCACGAGCAGTACTTC
CASSVTAGAGHEQYF
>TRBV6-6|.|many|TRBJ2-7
TGTGCCAGCAGCTCCTCCAGGGGGAGGCGGGAGCAGTACTTC
CASSSSRGRREQYF
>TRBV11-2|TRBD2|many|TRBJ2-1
TGTGCCAGCAGCTTAGGGGGGGGAGCCAATGAGCAGTTCTTC
CASSLGGGANEQFF
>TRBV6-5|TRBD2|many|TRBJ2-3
TGTGCCAGCAGTCATCCGGGACTAGCGGGAATGGATACGCAGTATTTT
CASSHPGLAGMDTQYF
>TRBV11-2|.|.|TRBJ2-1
TGTGCCATCAGCTTATATCCGATCGGCTCCTACAATGAGCAGTTCTTC
CAISLYPIGSYNEQFF
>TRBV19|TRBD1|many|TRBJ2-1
TGTGCCAGTAGTCCTACCGGGACAGGGTACAATGAGCAGTTCTTC
CASSPTGTGYNEQFF
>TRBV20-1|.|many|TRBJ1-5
TGCAGCGTCCACCTGGGAGGGATCAATCAGCCCCAGCATTTT
CSVHLGGINQPQHF